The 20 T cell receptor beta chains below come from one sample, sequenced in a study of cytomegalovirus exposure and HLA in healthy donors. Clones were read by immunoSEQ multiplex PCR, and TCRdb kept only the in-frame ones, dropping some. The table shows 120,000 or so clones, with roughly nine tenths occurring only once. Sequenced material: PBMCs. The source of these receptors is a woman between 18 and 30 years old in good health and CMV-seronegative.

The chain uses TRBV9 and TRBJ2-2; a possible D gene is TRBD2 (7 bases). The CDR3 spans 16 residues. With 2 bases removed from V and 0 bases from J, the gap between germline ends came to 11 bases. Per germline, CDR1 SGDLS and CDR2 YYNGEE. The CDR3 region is CASSVGGLSNTGELFF. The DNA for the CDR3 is TGTGCCAGCAGCGTCGGGGGGCTATCGAACACCGGGGAGCTGTTTTTT. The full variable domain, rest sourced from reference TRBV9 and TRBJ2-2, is DSGVTQTPKHLITATGQRVTLRCSPRSGDLSVYWYQQSLDQGLQFLIQYYNGEERAKGNILERFSAQQFPDLHSELNLSSLELGDSALYFCASSVGGLSNTGELFFGEGSRLTVL.

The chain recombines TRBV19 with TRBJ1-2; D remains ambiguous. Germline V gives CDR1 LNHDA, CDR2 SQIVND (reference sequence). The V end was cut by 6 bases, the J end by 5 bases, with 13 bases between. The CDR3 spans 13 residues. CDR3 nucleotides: TGTGCCAGTAGCACGGGATTCCTATATGGCTACACCTTC. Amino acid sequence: CASSTGFLYGYTF.

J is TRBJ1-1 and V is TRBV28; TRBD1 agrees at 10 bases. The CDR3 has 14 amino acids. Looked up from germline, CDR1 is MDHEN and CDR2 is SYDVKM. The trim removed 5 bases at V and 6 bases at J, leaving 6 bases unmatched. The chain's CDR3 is CASSETGGEAEAFF. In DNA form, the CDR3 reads TGTGCCAGCAGTGAGACAGGGGGCGAGGCTGAAGCTTTCTTT.

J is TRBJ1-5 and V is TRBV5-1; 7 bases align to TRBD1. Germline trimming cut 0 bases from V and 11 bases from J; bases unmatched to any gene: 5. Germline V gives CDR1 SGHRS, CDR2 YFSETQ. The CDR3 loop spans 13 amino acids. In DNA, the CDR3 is TGCGCCAGCAGCTTGGAACAGGGGAGTACCCAGCATTTT. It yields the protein CASSLEQGSTQHF. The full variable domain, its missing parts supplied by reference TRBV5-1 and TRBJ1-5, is KAGVTQTPRYLIKTRGQQVTLSCSPISGHRSVSWYQQTPGQGLQFLFEYFSETQRNKGNFPGRFSGRQFSNSRSEMNVSTLELGDSALYLCASSLEQGSTQHFGDGTRLSIL.

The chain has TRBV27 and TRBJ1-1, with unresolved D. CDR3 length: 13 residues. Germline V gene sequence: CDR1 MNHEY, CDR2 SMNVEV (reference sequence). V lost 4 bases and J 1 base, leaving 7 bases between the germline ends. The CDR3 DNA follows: TGTGCCAGCAGTTCACGGTCGAACACTGAAGCTTTCTTT. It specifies CASSSRSNTEAFF.

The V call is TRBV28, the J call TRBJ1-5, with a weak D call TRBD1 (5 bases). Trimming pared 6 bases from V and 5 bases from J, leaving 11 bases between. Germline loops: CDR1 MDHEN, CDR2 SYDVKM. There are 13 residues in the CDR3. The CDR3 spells CASSRVWDQPQHF. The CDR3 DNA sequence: TGTGCCAGCAGCAGGGTTTGGGATCAGCCCCAGCATTTT. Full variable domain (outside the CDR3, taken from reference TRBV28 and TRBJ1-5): DVKVTQSSRYLVKRTGEKVFLECVQDMDHENMFWYRQDPGLGLRLIYFSYDVKMKEKGDIPEGYSVSREKKERFSLILESASTNQTSMYLCASSRVWDQPQHFGDGTRLSIL.

CDR3 amino acids: CASSITQGGNTEAFF. CDR3 in DNA: TGTGCCAGCAGTATAACACAGGGTGGGAACACTGAAGCTTTCTTT. The J gene is TRBJ1-1, the V gene TRBV28; tentatively, D is TRBD1 (6 bases). Germline V gene data show CDR1 as MDHEN and CDR2 as SYDVKM. The CDR3 runs to 15 residues. The ends were cut back, 5 bases at V and 1 base at J, with 14 bases in the middle.

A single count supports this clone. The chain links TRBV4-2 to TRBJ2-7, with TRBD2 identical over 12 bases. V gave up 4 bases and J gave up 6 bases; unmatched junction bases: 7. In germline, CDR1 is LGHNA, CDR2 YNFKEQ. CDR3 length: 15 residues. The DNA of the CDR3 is TGTGCCAGCAGCCGGACTAGCGGGGCAGGGGGCGAGCAGTACTTC. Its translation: CASSRTSGAGGEQYF.

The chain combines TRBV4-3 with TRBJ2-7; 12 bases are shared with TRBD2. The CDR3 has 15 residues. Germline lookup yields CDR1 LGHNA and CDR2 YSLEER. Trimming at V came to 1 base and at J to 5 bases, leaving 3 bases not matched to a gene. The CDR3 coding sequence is TGCGCCAGCAGCCAAGCTAGCGGGAGGGCCGACGAGCAGTACTTC. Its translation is CASSQASGRADEQYF.

For the CDR3, the DNA is TGTGCCAGCACCCTGGGGGGGGGTCAGCCCCAGCATTTT. This gives the protein CASTLGGGQPQHF. The chain uses TRBV7-9 and TRBJ1-5, with D possibly being TRBD1 (5 bases). The CDR3 length is 13 residues. Trimming removed 7 bases at V and 6 bases at J, with 13 bases between. Germline V lookup: CDR1 SEHNR, CDR2 FQNEAQ (reference sequence).

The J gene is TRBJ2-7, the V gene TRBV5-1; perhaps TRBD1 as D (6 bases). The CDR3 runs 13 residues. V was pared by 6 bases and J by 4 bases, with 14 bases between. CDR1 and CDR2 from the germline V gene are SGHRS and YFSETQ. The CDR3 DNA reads TGCGCCAGCAACCGGACAGAAGATTACGAGCAGTACTTC. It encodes CASNRTEDYEQYF.

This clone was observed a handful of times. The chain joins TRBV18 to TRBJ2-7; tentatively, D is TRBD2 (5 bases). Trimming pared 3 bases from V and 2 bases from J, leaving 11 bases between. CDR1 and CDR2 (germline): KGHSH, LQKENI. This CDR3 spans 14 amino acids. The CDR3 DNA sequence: TGTGCCAGCTCACCCGAGGGAGTAGCCTACGAGCAGTACTTC. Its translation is CASSPEGVAYEQYF.

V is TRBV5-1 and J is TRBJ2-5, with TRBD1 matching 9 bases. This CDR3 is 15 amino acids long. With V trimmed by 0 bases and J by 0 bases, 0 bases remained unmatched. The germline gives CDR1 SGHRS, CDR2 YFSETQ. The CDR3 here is CASSLGDRDQETQYF. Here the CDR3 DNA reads TGCGCCAGCAGCTTGGGGGACAGGGACCAAGAGACCCAGTACTTC.

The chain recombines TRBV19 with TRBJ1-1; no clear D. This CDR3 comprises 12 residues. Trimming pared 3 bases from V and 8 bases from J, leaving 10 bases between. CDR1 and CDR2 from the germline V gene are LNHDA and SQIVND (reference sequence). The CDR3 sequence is CASSILGLEAFF. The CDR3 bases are TGTGCCAGTAGTATCTTAGGACTAGAAGCTTTCTTT.

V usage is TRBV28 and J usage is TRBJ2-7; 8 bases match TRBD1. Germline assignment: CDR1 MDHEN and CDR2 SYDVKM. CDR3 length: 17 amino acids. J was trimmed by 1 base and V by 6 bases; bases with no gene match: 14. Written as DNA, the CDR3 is TGTGCCAGCAGCCTCCATAGGAGGACAGGGCTTTCCTACGAGCAGTACTTC. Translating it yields CASSLHRRTGLSYEQYF.

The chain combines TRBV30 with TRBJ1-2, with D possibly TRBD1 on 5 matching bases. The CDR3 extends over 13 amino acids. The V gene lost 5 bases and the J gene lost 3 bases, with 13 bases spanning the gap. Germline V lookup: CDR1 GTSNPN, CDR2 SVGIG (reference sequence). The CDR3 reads CAWSDSFDYGYTF. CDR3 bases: TGTGCCTGGTCTGACAGCTTCGACTATGGCTACACCTTC.

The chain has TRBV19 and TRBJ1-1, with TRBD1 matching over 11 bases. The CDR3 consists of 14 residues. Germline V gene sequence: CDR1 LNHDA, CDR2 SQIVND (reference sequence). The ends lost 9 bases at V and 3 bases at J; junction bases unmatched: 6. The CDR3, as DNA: TGTGCCAGCGCCTGGGGACAGGGGGACACTGAAGCTTTCTTT. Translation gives CASAWGQGDTEAFF.

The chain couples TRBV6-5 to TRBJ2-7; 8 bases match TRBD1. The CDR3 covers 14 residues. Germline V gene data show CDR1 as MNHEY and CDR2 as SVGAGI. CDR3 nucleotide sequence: TGTGCTACAGCAGGGGGAACAGGGGGCTACGAGCAGTACTTC. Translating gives CATAGGTGGYEQYF.

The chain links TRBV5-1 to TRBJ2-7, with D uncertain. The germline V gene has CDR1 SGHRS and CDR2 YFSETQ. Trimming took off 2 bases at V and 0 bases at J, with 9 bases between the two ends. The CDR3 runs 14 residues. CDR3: CASSLLHSSYEQYF. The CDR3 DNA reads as TGCGCCAGCAGCTTACTTCACAGCTCCTACGAGCAGTACTTC.

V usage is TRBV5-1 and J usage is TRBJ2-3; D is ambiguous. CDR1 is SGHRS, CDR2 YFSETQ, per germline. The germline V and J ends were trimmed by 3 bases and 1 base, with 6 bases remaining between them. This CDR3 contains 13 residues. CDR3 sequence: CASSSVGTDTQYF. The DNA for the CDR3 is TGCGCCAGCAGCTCGGTTGGCACAGATACGCAGTATTTT.